These T cell receptor beta chains were read from a single sample in a study of blood T cell repertoires in COVID-19. TCRdb's copy holds only in-frame clones and misses some; the assay was immunoSEQ multiplex PCR. The sample lists fewer than 250,000 clones, 80% to 90% occurring once. What was sequenced was peripheral blood. These receptors came from a woman of 80 years or more with COVID-19, enrolled during active disease. The CDR3 runs from the conserved cysteine through the conserved F or W. The D gene is left open where the match is weak. Not every row has a clone size; where given, it reads once, few, many or a size class.

v_call,j_call,clone_size,d_call,cdr3_length,cdr3_nt,cdr3_aa
TRBV7-6,TRBJ1-2,NA,NA,15,TGTGCCAGCAGCTTGGGGGGAAGCCTAAACTATGGCTACACCTTC,CASSLGGSLNYGYTF
TRBV11-2,TRBJ2-5,NA,NA,14,TGTGCCAGCAGCTTTGGGGGCGTCGCTATGACCCAGTACTTC,CASSFGGVAMTQYF
TRBV5-1,TRBJ2-5,NA,TRBD1,15,TGCGCCAGCAGCCCGAATCCGGGACAGGGGAGGACCCAGTACTTC,CASSPNPGQGRTQYF
TRBV3-1/TRBV3-2,TRBJ2-1,NA,TRBD2,16,TGTGCCAGCAGCCCGAATTTAGGCGGGGGGGCAAATGAGCAGTTCTTC,CASSPNLGGGANEQFF
TRBV7-9,TRBJ2-5,NA,TRBD1,14,TGTGCCAGCAGCCAGGGACAGGGACGAGAGACCCAGTACTTC,CASSQGQGRETQYF
TRBV18,TRBJ2-1,NA,NA,15,TGTGCCAGCTCACCGGGGACACCCAGAGACAATGAGCAGTTCTTC,CASSPGTPRDNEQFF
TRBV7-9,TRBJ1-5,few,NA,14,TGTGCCAGCAGTCATCCGGGGAACAATCAGCCCCAGCATTTT,CASSHPGNNQPQHF
TRBV6-5,TRBJ1-1,NA,TRBD1,13,TGTGCCAGCAGGGGACAGGAGAACACTGAAGCTTTCTTT,CASRGQENTEAFF
TRBV27,TRBJ2-5,NA,NA,12,TGTGCCAGCAGTCTCACAGGGGAGACCCAGTACTTC,CASSLTGETQYF
TRBV6-5,TRBJ1-2,NA,NA,11,TGTGCCAGCCTGGGGCTAGATGGCTACACCTTC,CASLGLDGYTF
TRBV4-1,TRBJ1-1,few,TRBD1,15,TGCGCCAGCAGCCACTCCGGGACAGCGAACACTGAAGCTTTCTTT,CASSHSGTANTEAFF
TRBV6-1,TRBJ2-1,NA,TRBD1,15,TGTGCCAGCAGTGCCGGGACAGGGCCCAGCAATGAGCAGTTCTTC,CASSAGTGPSNEQFF
TRBV9,TRBJ2-1,NA,TRBD1,15,TGTGCCAGCAGCGTAGCGACAGGGGCCTACAATGAGCAGTTCTTC,CASSVATGAYNEQFF
TRBV7-6,TRBJ1-3,few,TRBD1,16,TGTGCCAGCAGCTTAGGGAGGGACAGCTCTGGAAACACCATATATTTT,CASSLGRDSSGNTIYF
TRBV18,TRBJ2-5,NA,NA,16,TGTGCCAGCTCATCAATGGGGACACGGACACAAGAGACCCAGTACTTC,CASSSMGTRTQETQYF